Each of the 22 T cell receptor beta chains below was sequenced from the same sample in a study of Ad26.COV2.S vaccination and SARS-CoV-2 variants. Profiling relied on immunoSEQ multiplex PCR, and the TCRdb table lists in-frame clones only, not all of them. The sample lists about 320,000 clones, around four fifths seen once, with 2.1% in the top ten. Described treatment: about 20 received Ad26.COV2.S at low or high dose, single or two shots; five or six received placebo; per-sample allocation not given. Specimens were obtained on day 63 following the first vaccine or placebo injection. The specimen was peripheral blood, collected in a trial of Ad26.COV2.S vaccine versus placebo. The source of these receptors is a person between 18 and 60 years old who received the Ad26.COV2.S COVID-19 vaccine or a placebo.

The chain carries TRBV28 and TRBJ1-5; 7 positions match TRBD1. Per the germline V gene, CDR1 is MDHEN and CDR2 is SYDVKM. The length of the CDR3 is 13 residues. V lost 6 bases and J lost 8; bases outside the gene matches: 7. In DNA, the CDR3 is TGTGCCAGCAGAGACAGGGCGAGGGAGCCCCAGCATTTT. This gives the protein CASRDRAREPQHF.

In its sample, this clone was seen once. The rearrangement links TRBV6-5 to TRBJ1-6; no reliable D call. The CDR3 has 15 amino acids. The ends were cut back, 7 bases at V and 5 bases at J, with 15 bases in the middle. In germline, CDR1 is MNHEY, CDR2 SVGAGI. The CDR3 DNA sequence: TGTGCCAGCACTGCCCCTTTTTACGATAATTCACCCCTCCACTTT. Translating it yields CASTAPFYDNSPLHF.

This clone was picked up a small number of times. The chain has TRBV6-5 and TRBJ2-5, with D perhaps TRBD1 (6 bases). The CDR3 covers 14 residues. Germline V CDR1 and CDR2: MNHEY, SVGAGI. The ends were cut back, 7 bases at V and 4 bases at J, with 16 bases in the middle. The DNA of the CDR3 is TGTGCCAGCATGAACAGGGAATATGTAGAGACCCAGTACTTC. Translated: CASMNREYVETQYF.

V is TRBV5-1 and J is TRBJ2-7; 10 nucleotides match TRBD1. Germline assignment: CDR1 SGHRS and CDR2 YFSETQ. Trimming cost V 1 base and J 6 bases; bases outside gene matches: 7. The CDR3 consists of 15 residues. CDR3 amino acids: CASSLSGTGDLEQYF. The CDR3 bases are TGCGCCAGCAGCTTGTCCGGGACAGGGGATCTCGAGCAGTACTTC.

The rearrangement uses TRBV7-2 and TRBJ1-2; the match to TRBD1 covers 9 bases. Germline assignment: CDR1 SGHTA and CDR2 FQGNSA. Trimming cost V 10 bases and J 6 bases; bases outside gene matches: 9. The CDR3 is 13 amino acids. CDR3 region: CAKRQGGPHGYTF. For the CDR3, the DNA is TGTGCCAAAAGACAGGGGGGGCCGCATGGCTACACCTTC.

The chain has TRBV6-6 and TRBJ2-1, with TRBD2 identical over 14 bases. This CDR3 has 18 residues. The J segment lost 5 bases and the V segment lost 6 bases, leaving 12 bases of the junction unmatched. CDR1 and CDR2 from the germline V gene are MNHNY and SVGAGI (reference sequence). As DNA, the CDR3 is TGTGCCAGCAGCCGACGAGGACTAGCGGGGGGAAAGAACAATGAGCAGTTCTTC. Translating it yields CASSRRGLAGGKNNEQFF.

V gene TRBV2 combines with J gene TRBJ1-1; TRBD1 agrees at 7 bases. With 6 bases clipped from V and 0 bases from J, the junction kept 10 bases outside the gene matches. CDR3 length: 16 amino acids. In germline, CDR1 is SNHLY, CDR2 FYNNEI. The CDR3 DNA sequence: TGTGCCAGCAGACTAACAGGGGCCCTTCTGAACACTGAAGCTTTCTTT. Translation: CASRLTGALLNTEAFF. The variable domain in full, with the rest retrieved from reference TRBV2 and TRBJ1-1, is EPEVTQTPSHQVTQMGQEVILRCVPISNHLYFYWYRQILGQKVEFLVSFYNNEISEKSEIFDDQFSVERPDGSNFTLKIRSTKLEDSAMYFCASRLTGALLNTEAFFGQGTRLTVV.

V is TRBV9 and J is TRBJ1-2, with D tentatively TRBD1 (5 bases). Between the trimmed V and J ends, which lost 0 bases and 2 bases, there was a span of 11 bases. The germline gives CDR1 SGDLS, CDR2 YYNGEE. The CDR3 has 15 residues. CDR3 sequence: CASSVGAGMNYGYTF. The DNA for the CDR3 is TGTGCCAGCAGCGTAGGGGCAGGGATGAACTATGGCTACACCTTC. Variable domain in full (rest from reference TRBV9 and TRBJ1-2): DSGVTQTPKHLITATGQRVTLRCSPRSGDLSVYWYQQSLDQGLQFLIQYYNGEERAKGNILERFSAQQFPDLHSELNLSSLELGDSALYFCASSVGAGMNYGYTFGSGTRLTVV.

The chain links TRBV7-2 to TRBJ1-2; 9 positions match TRBD1. Germline CDR1 SGHTA, CDR2 FQGNSA. Trimming removed 4 bases from V and 5 bases from J; junction bases left unmatched: 14. The CDR3 runs 17 residues. The CDR3 DNA follows: TGTGCCAGCAGCTCCCGGGGCGACAGGGGGTCTGGGTATGGCTACACCTTC. This codes for CASSSRGDRGSGYGYTF.

The chain joins TRBV19 to TRBJ2-3, with TRBD1 identical over 8 bases. CDR1 LNHDA and CDR2 SQIVND come from the germline V gene (reference sequence). V was pared by 3 bases and J by 7 bases, with 6 bases of the junction left unmatched. This CDR3 region has 14 residues. CDR3 bases: TGTGCCAGTAGTATTCAGGGGGCGCGGAATACGCAGTATTTT. It encodes CASSIQGARNTQYF.

The genes are TRBV5-4 and TRBJ2-5, with D maybe TRBD1 (6 bases). The V gene's germline CDR1 is SGHNT and CDR2 YYREEE (reference sequence). The CDR3 contains 14 residues. Trimming stripped 3 bases from V and 2 bases from J, with 11 bases between. In DNA, the CDR3 is TGTGCCAGCAGCTCTCAGACAGGACAAGAGACCCAGTACTTC. As protein: CASSSQTGQETQYF.

The chain links TRBV2 to TRBJ1-2; D remains ambiguous. Trimming took off 7 bases at V and 3 bases at J, with 15 bases between the two ends. Germline CDR1 is SNHLY and CDR2 is FYNNEI. The CDR3 sequence is 14 residues long. Here the CDR3 DNA reads TGTGCCAGCACTTTAAACGGGGAGCACTATGGCTACACCTTC. Protein product: CASTLNGEHYGYTF.

J is TRBJ2-5 and V is TRBV14, with 7 bases lining up with TRBD2. The CDR3 totals 15 residues. Looked up from germline, CDR1 is SGHDN and CDR2 is FVKESK. The V segment lost 0 bases and the J segment 9 bases; nucleotides outside the gene matches: 10. Written as DNA, the CDR3 is TGTGCCAGCAGCCAAGATTGGGGAGGGCCCAGTGCCCAGTACTTC. It specifies CASSQDWGGPSAQYF.

As to this clone: The sample contains more than one DNA sequence encoding this CDR3. V and J are TRBV15 and TRBJ1-1; weak D call: TRBD1 (5 bases). The CDR3 extends over 14 amino acids. Germline V lookup: CDR1 LNHNV, CDR2 YYDKDF (reference sequence). V was pared by 6 bases and J by 2 bases, with 13 bases between. CDR3 protein: CATRRGERNTEAFF. The CDR3 nucleotides read TGTGCCACCAGACGGGGGGAGAGAAACACTGAAGCTTTCTTT.

V and J are TRBV27 and TRBJ1-4, with 8 bases aligning to TRBD1. V trimming: 2 bases; J trimming: 5 bases; junction bases outside the gene matches: 4. CDR3 length: 15 amino acids. Germline V gene lookup returns CDR1 MNHEY and CDR2 SMNVEV (reference sequence). The CDR3 region has the DNA TGTGCCAGCAGTTTAACCGGGACAGGAAATGAAAAACTGTTTTTT. The encoded protein is CASSLTGTGNEKLFF. The full variable domain, completed using reference TRBV27 and TRBJ1-4, is EAQVTQNPRYLITVTGKKLTVTCSQNMNHEYMSWYRQDPGLGLRQIYYSMNVEVTDKGDVPEGYKVSRKEKRNFPLILESPSPNQTSLYFCASSLTGTGNEKLFFGSGTQLSVL.

This chain joins TRBV7-2 and TRBJ2-7, with TRBD1 matching 7 bases. Losses at the gene ends were 5 bases for V and 7 bases for J; bases not matched to a gene: 14. Germline V gene sequence: CDR1 SGHTA, CDR2 FQGNSA. The CDR3 has 15 residues. CDR3 protein: CASSPWDSGSGEQYF. The CDR3 DNA sequence: TGTGCCAGCAGCCCCTGGGACAGTGGTTCTGGGGAGCAGTACTTC.

The chain couples TRBV5-1 to TRBJ1-1; D not certain. Trimming left V 2 bases short and J 5 bases short, with 7 bases between. The CDR3 totals 12 residues. Germline loops: CDR1 SGHRS, CDR2 YFSETQ. The CDR3 DNA sequence: TGCGCCAGCAGCTTCCTGGGGACTGAAGCTTTCTTT. It encodes CASSFLGTEAFF.

The chain carries TRBV5-6 and TRBJ2-7, with no clear D. With 1 base removed from V and 7 bases from J, the gap between germline ends came to 9 bases. Germline assignment: CDR1 SGHDT and CDR2 YYEEEE. CDR3 size: 12 residues. In DNA, the CDR3 is TGTGCCAGCAGCTTGTGGCGATTGGAGCAGTACTTC. Encoded protein: CASSLWRLEQYF.

This clone showed up just a few times. Here the CDR3 DNA reads TGCGCCAGCAGTTTGAGCGGGGGGGCCGGGTACGAGCAGTACTTC. It codes for CASSLSGGAGYEQYF. The chain uses TRBV5-1 and TRBJ2-7; 10 bases fit TRBD2. The CDR3 is 15 amino acids. V lost 5 bases and J lost 4; bases outside the gene matches: 9. Germline CDR1 reads SGHRS; CDR2 reads YFSETQ.

V gene TRBV7-9 combines with J gene TRBJ2-3; TRBD1 might be the D (5 bases). Looked up from germline, CDR1 is SEHNR and CDR2 is FQNEAQ (reference sequence). The CDR3 runs to 16 residues. The V end lost 2 bases, the J end lost 6 bases, and 18 bases lay between the germline ends. The CDR3 nucleotides are TGTGCCAGCAGCTTATCTCCAGGGCCGAATGGGGATACGCAGTATTTT. It yields the protein CASSLSPGPNGDTQYF.

CDR3 sequence: CASSPRLSGDSPLHF. In DNA, the CDR3 is TGTGCCAGCAGTCCGAGGTTGTCGGGCGATTCACCCCTCCACTTT. The rearrangement links TRBV5-6 to TRBJ1-6, with D uncertain. The CDR3 runs 15 residues. The V end was cut by 5 bases, the J end by 8 bases, with 17 bases between. Germline lookup yields CDR1 SGHDT and CDR2 YYEEEE.

The chain uses TRBV24-1 and TRBJ2-3, with 12 bases matching TRBD2. CDR1 and CDR2 (germline): KGHDR, SFDVKD. Trimming cost V 4 bases and J 5 bases; bases outside gene matches: 15. The CDR3 has 19 residues. CDR3 sequence: CATSDPTDTSGGPGDTQYF. The CDR3 DNA reads as TGTGCCACCAGTGACCCAACCGATACTAGCGGGGGGCCGGGAGATACGCAGTATTTT.